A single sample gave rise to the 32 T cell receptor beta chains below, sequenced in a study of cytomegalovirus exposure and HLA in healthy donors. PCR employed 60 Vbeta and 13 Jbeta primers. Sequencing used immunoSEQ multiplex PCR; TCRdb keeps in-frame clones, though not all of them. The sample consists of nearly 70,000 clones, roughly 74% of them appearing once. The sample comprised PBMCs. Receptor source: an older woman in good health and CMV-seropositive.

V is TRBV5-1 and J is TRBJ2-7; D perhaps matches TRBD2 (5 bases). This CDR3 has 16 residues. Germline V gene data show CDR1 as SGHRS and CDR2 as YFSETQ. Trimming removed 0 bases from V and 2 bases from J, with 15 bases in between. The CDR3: CASSLGLGSSAYEQYF. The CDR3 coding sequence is TGCGCCAGCAGCTTGGGGCTGGGGAGCTCGGCCTACGAGCAGTACTTC.

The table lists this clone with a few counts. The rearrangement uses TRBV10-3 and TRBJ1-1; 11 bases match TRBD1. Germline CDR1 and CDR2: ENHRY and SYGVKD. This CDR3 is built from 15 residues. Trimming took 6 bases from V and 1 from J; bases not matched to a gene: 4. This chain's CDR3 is CAIRGGQGANTEAFF. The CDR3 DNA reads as TGTGCCATCAGGGGTGGACAGGGGGCGAACACTGAAGCTTTCTTT.

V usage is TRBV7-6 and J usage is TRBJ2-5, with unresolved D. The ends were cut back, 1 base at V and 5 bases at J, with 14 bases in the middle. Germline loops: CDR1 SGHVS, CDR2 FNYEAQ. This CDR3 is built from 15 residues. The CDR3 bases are TGTGCCAGCAGCTTAGGGATCGCGACAACGGAGACCCAGTACTTC. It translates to CASSLGIATTETQYF.

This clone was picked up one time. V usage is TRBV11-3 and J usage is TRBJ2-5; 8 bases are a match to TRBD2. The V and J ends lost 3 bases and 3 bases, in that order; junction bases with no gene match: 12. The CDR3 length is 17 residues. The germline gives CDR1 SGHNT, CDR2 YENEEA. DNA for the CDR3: TGTGCCAGCAGCTTTGGGGGAGGGGCGGGAGGAGAAGAGACCCAGTACTTC. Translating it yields CASSFGGGAGGEETQYF. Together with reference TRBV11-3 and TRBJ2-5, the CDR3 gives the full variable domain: EAGVVQSPRYKIIEKKQPVAFWCNPISGHNTLYWYLQNLGQGPELLIRYENEEAVDDSQLPKDRFSAERLKGVDSTLKIQPAELGDSAVYLCASSFGGGAGGEETQYFGPGTRLLVL.

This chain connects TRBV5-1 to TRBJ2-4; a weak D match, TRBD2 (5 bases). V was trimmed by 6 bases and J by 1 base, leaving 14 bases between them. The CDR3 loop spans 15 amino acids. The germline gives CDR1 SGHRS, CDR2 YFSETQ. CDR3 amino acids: CASTHRPGAKNIQYF. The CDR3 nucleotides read TGCGCCAGCACCCACCGTCCGGGGGCCAAAAACATTCAGTACTTC.

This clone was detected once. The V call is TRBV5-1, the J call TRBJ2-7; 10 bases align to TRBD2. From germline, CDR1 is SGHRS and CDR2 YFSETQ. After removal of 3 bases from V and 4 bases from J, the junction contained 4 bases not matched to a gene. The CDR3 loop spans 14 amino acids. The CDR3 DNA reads TGCGCCAGCAGCTCCGGGACTAGCGAATACGAGCAGTACTTC. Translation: CASSSGTSEYEQYF. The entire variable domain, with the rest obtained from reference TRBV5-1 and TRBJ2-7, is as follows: KAGVTQTPRYLIKTRGQQVTLSCSPISGHRSVSWYQQTPGQGLQFLFEYFSETQRNKGNFPGRFSGRQFSNSRSEMNVSTLELGDSALYLCASSSGTSEYEQYFGPGTRLTVT.

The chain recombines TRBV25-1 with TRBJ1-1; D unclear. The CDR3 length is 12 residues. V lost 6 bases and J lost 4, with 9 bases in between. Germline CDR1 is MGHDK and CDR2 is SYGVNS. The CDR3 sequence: CASRGSGTEAFF. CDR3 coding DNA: TGTGCCAGCAGGGGGAGCGGCACTGAAGCTTTCTTT.

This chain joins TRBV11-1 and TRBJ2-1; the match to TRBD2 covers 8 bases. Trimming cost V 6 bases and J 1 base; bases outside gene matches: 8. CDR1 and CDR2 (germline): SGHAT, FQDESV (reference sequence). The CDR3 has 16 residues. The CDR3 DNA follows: TGTGCCAGCAGTTCTTTAGCGGGGCTTTCCTACAATGAGCAGTTCTTC. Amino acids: CASSSLAGLSYNEQFF.

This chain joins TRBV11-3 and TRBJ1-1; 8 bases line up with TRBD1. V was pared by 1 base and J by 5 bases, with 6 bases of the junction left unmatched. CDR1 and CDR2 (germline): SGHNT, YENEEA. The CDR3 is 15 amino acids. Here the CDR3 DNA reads TGTGCCAGCAGCTTAGGAGGCAGGGGGCAAACTGAAGCTTTCTTT. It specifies CASSLGGRGQTEAFF.

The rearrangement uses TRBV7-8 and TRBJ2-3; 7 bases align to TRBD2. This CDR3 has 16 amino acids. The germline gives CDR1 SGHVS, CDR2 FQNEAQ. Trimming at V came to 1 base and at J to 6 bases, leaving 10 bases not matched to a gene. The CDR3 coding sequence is TGTGCCAGCAGCTTAGGGTCTAGCGGACCCTCGGATACGCAGTATTTT. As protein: CASSLGSSGPSDTQYF.

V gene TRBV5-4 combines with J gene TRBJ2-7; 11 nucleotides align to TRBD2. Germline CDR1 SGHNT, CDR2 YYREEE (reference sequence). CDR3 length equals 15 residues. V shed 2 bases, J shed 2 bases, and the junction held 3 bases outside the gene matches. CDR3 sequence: CASSFGTSGTYEQYF. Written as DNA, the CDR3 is TGTGCCAGCAGCTTCGGGACTAGCGGAACCTACGAGCAGTACTTC.

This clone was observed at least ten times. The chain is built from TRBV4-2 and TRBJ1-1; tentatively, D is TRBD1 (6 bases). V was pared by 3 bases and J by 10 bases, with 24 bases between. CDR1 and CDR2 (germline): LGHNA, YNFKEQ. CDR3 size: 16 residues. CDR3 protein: CASSQYWTEVRRGAFF. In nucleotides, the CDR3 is TGTGCCAGCAGCCAGTACTGGACAGAGGTGAGACGGGGAGCTTTCTTT.

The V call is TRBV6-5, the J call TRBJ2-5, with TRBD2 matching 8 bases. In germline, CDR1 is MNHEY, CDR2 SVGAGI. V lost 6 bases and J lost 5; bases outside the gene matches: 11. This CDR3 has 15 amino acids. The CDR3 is CASSPGGRRGETQYF. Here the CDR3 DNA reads TGTGCCAGCAGCCCGGGGGGGAGGAGAGGGGAGACCCAGTACTTC.

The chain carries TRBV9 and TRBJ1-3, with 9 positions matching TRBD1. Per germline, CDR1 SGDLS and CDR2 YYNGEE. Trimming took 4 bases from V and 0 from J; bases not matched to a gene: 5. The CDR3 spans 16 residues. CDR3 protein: CASSPRTGVSGNTIYF. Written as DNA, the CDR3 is TGTGCCAGCAGCCCAAGGACAGGGGTCTCTGGAAACACCATATATTTT.

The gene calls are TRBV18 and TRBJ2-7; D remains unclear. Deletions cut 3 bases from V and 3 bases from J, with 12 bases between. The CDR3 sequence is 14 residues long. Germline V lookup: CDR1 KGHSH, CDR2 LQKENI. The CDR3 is CASSPPETSYEQYF. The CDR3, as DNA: TGTGCCAGCTCACCCCCGGAGACGAGCTACGAGCAGTACTTC. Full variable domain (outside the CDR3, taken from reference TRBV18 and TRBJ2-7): NAGVMQNPRHLVRRRGQEARLRCSPMKGHSHVYWYRQLPEEGLKFMVYLQKENIIDESGMPKERFSAEFPKEGPSILRIQQVVRGDSAAYFCASSPPETSYEQYFGPGTRLTVT.

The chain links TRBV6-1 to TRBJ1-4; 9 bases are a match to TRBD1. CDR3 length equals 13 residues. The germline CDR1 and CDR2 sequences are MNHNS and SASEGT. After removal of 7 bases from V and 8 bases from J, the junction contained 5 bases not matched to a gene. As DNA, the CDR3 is TGTGCCAGCAAGACAGGGGGAGACGAAAAACTGTTTTTT. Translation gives CASKTGGDEKLFF.

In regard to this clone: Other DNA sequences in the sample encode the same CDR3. CDR3 protein: CASSYGLAGEITYEQYF. CDR3 DNA sequence: TGTGCCAGCAGTTACGGACTAGCGGGAGAGATCACCTACGAGCAGTACTTC. The V and J genes are TRBV7-8 and TRBJ2-7, with 13 nucleotides matching TRBD2. The CDR3 consists of 17 residues. The V and J ends lost 6 bases and 2 bases, in that order; junction bases with no gene match: 10. CDR1 is SGHVS and CDR2 is FQNEAQ in the germline V gene.

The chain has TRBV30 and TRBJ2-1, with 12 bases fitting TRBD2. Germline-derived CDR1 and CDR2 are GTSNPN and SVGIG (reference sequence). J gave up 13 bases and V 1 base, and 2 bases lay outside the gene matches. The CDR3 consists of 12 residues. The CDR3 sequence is CAWSGTSGNQFF. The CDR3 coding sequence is TGTGCCTGGAGTGGGACTAGCGGGAATCAGTTCTTC.

DNA for the CDR3: TGCGCCAGCAGCTTGTCAACAGGGGCTAACACCGGGGAGCTGTTTTTT. Amino acids: CASSLSTGANTGELFF. The chain combines TRBV5-1 with TRBJ2-2; 7 bases line up with TRBD1. V gave up 1 base and J gave up 2 bases; unmatched junction bases: 5. The CDR3 spans 16 residues. Germline assignment: CDR1 SGHRS and CDR2 YFSETQ. Full variable domain (rest looked up from reference TRBV5-1 and TRBJ2-2): KAGVTQTPRYLIKTRGQQVTLSCSPISGHRSVSWYQQTPGQGLQFLFEYFSETQRNKGNFPGRFSGRQFSNSRSEMNVSTLELGDSALYLCASSLSTGANTGELFFGEGSRLTVL.

In nucleotides, the CDR3 is TGTGCCAGCAGGGGACAGGGTGTTGGTGGCACCTTC. Translation gives CASRGQGVGGTF. The genes are TRBV2 and TRBJ1-2; 9 bases line up with TRBD1. This CDR3 contains 12 residues. Germline trimming cut 6 bases from V and 13 bases from J; bases unmatched to any gene: 9. The germline gives CDR1 SNHLY, CDR2 FYNNEI.

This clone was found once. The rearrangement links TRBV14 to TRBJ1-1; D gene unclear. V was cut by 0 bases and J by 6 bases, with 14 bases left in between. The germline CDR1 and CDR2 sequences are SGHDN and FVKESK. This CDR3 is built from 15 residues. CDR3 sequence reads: CASSQETGIFAEAFF. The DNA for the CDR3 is TGTGCCAGCAGCCAAGAAACCGGGATTTTTGCTGAAGCTTTCTTT.

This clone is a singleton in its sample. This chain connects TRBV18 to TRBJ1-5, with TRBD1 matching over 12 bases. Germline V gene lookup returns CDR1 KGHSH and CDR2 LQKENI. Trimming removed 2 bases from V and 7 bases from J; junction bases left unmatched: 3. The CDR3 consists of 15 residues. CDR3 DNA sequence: TGTGCCAGCTCACCAGGGACAGGGGGCGGCCAGCCCCAGCATTTT. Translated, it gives CASSPGTGGGQPQHF.

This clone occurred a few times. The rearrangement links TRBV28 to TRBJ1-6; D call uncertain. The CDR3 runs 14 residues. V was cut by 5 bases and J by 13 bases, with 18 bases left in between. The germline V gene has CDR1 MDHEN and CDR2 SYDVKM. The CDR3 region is CASSRGRPPDPLHF. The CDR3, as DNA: TGTGCCAGCAGTCGGGGAAGGCCGCCTGACCCCCTCCACTTT.

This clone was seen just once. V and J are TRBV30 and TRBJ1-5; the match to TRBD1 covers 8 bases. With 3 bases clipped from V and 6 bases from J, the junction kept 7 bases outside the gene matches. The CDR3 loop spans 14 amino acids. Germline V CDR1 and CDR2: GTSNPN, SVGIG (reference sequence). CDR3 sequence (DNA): TGTGCCTGGAGGAATACAGGGGGAGGTCAGCCCCAGCATTTT. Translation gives CAWRNTGGGQPQHF.

This CDR3 is CAWSVTGAGEQYF. The CDR3 DNA sequence: TGTGCCTGGAGTGTAACGGGAGCGGGAGAGCAGTACTTC. The chain couples TRBV30 to TRBJ2-7, with TRBD2 identical over 7 bases. CDR1 and CDR2 (germline): GTSNPN, SVGIG (reference sequence). The CDR3 consists of 13 residues. J lost 7 bases, V lost 0 bases, and 6 bases had no gene match.

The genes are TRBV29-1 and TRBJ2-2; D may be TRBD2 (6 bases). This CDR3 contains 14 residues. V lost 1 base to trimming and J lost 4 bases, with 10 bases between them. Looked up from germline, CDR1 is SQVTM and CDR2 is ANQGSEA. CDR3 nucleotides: TGCAGCGTTGAAGTTCGGGGGTCCACCGGGGAGCTGTTTTTT. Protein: CSVEVRGSTGELFF.

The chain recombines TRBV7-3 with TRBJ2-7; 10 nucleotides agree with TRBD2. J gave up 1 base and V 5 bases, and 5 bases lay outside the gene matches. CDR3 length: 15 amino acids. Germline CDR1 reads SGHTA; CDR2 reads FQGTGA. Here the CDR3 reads CASSVGLAESYEQYF. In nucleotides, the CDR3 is TGTGCCAGCAGCGTCGGACTAGCGGAGTCCTACGAGCAGTACTTC.

CDR3 nucleotides: TGTGCTAGTGGGGGACAGGGGCACGGAAACACCATATATTTT. As protein: CASGGQGHGNTIYF. The chain has TRBV12-5 and TRBJ1-3; TRBD1 agrees at 10 bases. Germline CDR1 is LGHNT and CDR2 is FRNRAP. J gave up 4 bases and V 6 bases, and 3 bases lay outside the gene matches. The CDR3 sequence is 14 residues long.

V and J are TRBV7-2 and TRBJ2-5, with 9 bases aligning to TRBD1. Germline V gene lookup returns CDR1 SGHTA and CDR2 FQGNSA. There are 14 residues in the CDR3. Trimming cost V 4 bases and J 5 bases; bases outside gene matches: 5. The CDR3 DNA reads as TGTGCCAGCAGCTCCGGGACAGGGTTTGAGACCCAGTACTTC. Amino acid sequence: CASSSGTGFETQYF.

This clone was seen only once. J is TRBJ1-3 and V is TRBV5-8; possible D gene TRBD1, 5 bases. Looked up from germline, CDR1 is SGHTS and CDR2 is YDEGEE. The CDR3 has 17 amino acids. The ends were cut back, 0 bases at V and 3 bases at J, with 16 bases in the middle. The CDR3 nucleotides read TGTGCCAGCAGCTTGGGACAGCCTGTGGCGAGTGGAAACACCATATATTTT. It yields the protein CASSLGQPVASGNTIYF.

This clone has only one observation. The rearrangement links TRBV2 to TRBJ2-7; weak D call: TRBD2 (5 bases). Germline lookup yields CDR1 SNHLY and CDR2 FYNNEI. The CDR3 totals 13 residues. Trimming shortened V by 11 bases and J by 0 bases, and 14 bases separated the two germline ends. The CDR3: CASQRQSSYEQYF. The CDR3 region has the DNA TGTGCCTCCCAGCGGCAGAGCTCCTACGAGCAGTACTTC.

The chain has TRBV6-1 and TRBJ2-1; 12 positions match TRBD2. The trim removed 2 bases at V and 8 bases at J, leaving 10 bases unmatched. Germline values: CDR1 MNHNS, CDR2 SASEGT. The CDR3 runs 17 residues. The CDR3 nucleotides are TGTGCCAGCAGTGAATGGGGACTAGCGGGCATGGGGGATGAGCAGTTCTTC. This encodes CASSEWGLAGMGDEQFF.